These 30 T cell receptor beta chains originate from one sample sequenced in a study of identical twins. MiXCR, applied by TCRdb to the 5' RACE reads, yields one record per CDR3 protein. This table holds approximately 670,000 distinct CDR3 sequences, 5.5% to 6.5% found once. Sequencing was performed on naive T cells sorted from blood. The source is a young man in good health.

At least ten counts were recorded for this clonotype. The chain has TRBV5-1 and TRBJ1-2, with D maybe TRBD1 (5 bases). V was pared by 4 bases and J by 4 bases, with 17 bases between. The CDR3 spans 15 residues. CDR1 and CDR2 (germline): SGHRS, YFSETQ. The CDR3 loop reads CASSADGQPTYGYTF. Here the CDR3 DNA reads TGCGCCAGCAGCGCGGACGGACAACCCACCTATGGCTACACCTTC.

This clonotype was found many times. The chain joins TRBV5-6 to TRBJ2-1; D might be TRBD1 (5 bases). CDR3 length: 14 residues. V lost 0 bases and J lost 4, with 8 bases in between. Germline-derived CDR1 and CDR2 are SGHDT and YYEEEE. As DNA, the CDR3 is TGTGCCAGCAGCTTGGAGACAGCGTACAATGAGCAGTTCTTC. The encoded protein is CASSLETAYNEQFF. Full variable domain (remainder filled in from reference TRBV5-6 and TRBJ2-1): DAGVTQSPTHLIKTRGQQVTLRCSPKSGHDTVSWYQQALGQGPQFIFQYYEEEERQRGNFPDRFSGHQFPNYSSELNVNALLLGDSALYLCASSLETAYNEQFFGPGTRLTVL.

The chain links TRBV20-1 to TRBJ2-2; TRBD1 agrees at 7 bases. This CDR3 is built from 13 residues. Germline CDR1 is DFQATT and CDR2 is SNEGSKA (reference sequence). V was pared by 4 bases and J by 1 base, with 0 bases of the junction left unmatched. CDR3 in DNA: TGCAGTGCTACAGGGGGGAACACCGGGGAGCTGTTTTTT. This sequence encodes CSATGGNTGELFF.

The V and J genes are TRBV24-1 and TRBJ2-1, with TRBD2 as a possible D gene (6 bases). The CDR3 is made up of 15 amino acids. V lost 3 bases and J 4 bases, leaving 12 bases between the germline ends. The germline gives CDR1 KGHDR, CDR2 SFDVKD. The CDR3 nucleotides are TGTGCCACCAGTGATACCCGGGACTCATACAATGAGCAGTTCTTC. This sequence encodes CATSDTRDSYNEQFF.

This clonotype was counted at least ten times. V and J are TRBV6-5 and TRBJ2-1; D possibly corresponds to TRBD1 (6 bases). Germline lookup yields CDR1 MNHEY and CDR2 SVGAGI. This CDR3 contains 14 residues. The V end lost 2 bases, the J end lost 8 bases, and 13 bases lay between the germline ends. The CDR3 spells CASSYMLQGYEQFF. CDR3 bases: TGTGCCAGCAGTTACATGCTACAGGGCTATGAGCAGTTCTTC.

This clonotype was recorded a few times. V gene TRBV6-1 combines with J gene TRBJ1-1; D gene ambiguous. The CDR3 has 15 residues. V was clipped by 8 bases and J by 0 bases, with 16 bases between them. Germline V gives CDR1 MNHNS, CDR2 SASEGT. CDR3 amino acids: CASSEQRGMNTEAFF. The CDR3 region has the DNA TGTGCCAGCTCGGAGCAGCGAGGAATGAACACTGAAGCTTTCTTT.

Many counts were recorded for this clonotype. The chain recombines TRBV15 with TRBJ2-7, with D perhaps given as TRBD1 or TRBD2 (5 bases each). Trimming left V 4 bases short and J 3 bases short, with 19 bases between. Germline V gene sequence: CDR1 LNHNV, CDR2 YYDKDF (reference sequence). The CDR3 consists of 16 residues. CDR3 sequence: CATSTSLLGTLYEQYF. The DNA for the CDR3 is TGTGCCACCAGCACCTCCTTATTGGGGACCCTCTACGAGCAGTACTTC.

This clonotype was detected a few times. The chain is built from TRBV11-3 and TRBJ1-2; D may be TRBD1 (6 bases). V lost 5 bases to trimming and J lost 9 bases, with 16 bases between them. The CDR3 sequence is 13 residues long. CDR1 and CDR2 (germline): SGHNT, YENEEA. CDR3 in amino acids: CASSLAGGGSYTF. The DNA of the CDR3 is TGTGCCAGCAGCCTGGCGGGAGGGGGGAGCTACACCTTC.

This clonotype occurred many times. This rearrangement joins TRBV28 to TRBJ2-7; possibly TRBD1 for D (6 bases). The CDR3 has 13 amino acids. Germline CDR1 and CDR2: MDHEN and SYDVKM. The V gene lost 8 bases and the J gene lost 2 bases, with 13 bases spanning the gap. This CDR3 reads CASGGRGPYEQYF. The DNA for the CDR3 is TGTGCCAGCGGGGGCCGGGGACCCTACGAGCAGTACTTC.

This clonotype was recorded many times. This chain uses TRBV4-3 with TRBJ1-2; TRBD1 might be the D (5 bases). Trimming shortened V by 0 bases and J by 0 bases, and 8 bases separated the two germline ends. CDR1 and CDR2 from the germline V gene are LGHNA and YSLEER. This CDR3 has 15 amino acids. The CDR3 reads CASSQDLTANYGYTF. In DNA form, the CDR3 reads TGCGCCAGCAGCCAAGATCTGACAGCTAACTATGGCTACACCTTC.

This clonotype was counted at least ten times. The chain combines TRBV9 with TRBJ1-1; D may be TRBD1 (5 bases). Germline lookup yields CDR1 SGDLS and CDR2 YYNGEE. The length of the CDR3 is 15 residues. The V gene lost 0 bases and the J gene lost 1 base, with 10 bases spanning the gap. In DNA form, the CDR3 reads TGTGCCAGCAGCGTAGTAGGGGTGGGGAACACTGAAGCTTTCTTT. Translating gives CASSVVGVGNTEAFF.

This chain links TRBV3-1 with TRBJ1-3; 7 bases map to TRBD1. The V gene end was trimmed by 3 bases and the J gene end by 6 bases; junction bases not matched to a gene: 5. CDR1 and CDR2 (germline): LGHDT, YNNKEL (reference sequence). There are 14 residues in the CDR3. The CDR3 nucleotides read TGTGCCAGCAGCCATACCAGGGGGGCAAACACCATATATTTT. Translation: CASSHTRGANTIYF.

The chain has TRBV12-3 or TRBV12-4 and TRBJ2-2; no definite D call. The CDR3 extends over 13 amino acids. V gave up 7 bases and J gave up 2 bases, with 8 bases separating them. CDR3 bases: TGTGCCAGCACCCCTGTTAACACCGGGGAGCTGTTTTTT. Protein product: CASTPVNTGELFF.

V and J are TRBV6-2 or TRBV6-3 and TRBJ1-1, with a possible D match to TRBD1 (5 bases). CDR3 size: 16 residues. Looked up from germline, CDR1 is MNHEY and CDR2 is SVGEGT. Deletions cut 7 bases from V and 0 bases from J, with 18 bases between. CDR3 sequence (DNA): TGTGCCAGCATCCCAATGAGGGGACTCTTGAACACTGAAGCTTTCTTT. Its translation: CASIPMRGLLNTEAFF.

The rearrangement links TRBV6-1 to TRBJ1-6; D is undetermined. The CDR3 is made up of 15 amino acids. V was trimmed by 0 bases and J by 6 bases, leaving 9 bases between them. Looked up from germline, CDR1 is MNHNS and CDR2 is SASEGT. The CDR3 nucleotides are TGTGCCAGCAGTGAAGCGGCAGGCGCTAATTCACCCCTCCACTTT. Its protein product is CASSEAAGANSPLHF.

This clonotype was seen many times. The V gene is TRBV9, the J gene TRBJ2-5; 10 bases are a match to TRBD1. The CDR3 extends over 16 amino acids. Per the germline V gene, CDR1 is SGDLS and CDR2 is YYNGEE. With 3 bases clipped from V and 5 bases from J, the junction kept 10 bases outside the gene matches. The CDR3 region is CASSGLKGQGSETQYF. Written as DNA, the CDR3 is TGTGCCAGCAGCGGCCTAAAGGGACAGGGGTCCGAGACCCAGTACTTC.

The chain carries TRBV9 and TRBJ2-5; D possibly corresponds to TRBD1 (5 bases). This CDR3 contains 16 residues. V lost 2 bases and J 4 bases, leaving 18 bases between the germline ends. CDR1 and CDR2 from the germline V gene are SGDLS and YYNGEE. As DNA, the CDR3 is TGTGCCAGCAGCGTTGGGGCTCAAAAGTGGGGAGAGACCCAGTACTTC. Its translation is CASSVGAQKWGETQYF.

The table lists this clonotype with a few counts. The CDR3 DNA reads TGTGCCAGCAGTAAAACTGACACTGAAGCTTTCTTT. This encodes CASSKTDTEAFF. The chain uses TRBV7-9 and TRBJ1-1; no clear D gene. This CDR3 has 12 amino acids. V was clipped by 6 bases and J by 3 bases, with 8 bases between them. The V gene's germline CDR1 is SEHNR and CDR2 FQNEAQ (reference sequence).

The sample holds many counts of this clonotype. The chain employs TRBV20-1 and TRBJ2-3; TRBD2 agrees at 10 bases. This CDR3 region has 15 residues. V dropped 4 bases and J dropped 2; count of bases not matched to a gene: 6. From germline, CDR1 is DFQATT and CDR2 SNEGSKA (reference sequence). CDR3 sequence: CSAISSGRVTDTQYF. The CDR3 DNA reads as TGCAGTGCTATTTCTAGCGGGAGAGTCACAGATACGCAGTATTTT.

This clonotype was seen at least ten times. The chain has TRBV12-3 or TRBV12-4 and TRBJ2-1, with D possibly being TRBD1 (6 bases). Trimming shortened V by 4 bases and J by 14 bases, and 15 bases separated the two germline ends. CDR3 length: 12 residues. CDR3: CASSSRGSSKFF. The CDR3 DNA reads TGTGCCAGCAGTTCCAGGGGTAGTTCAAAGTTCTTC.

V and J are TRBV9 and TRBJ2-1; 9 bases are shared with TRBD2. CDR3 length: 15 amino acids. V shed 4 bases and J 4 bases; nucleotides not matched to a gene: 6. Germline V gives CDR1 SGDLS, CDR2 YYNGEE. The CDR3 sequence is CASSPASGAYNEQFF. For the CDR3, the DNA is TGTGCCAGCAGCCCGGCTAGCGGGGCATACAATGAGCAGTTCTTC.

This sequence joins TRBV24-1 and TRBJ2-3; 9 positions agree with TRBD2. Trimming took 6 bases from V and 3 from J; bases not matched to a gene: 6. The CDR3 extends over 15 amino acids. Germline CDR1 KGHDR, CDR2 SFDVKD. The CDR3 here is CATSYSGRSTDTQYF. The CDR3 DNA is TGTGCCACCAGTTATAGCGGGAGATCGACAGATACGCAGTATTTT.

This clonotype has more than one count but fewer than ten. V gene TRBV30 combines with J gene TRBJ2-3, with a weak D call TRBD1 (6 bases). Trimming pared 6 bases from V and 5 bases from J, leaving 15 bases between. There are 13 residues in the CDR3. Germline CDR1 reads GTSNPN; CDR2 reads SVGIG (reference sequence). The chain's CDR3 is CACSTTGLDTQYF. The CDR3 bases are TGTGCCTGTTCGACTACAGGGCTAGATACGCAGTATTTT.

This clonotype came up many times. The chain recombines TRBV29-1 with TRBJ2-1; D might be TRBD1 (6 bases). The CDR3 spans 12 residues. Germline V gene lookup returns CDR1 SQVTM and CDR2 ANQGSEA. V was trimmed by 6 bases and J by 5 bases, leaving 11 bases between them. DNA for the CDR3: TGCAGCGTCCGACAGGTCGACAATGAGCAGTTCTTC. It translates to CSVRQVDNEQFF.

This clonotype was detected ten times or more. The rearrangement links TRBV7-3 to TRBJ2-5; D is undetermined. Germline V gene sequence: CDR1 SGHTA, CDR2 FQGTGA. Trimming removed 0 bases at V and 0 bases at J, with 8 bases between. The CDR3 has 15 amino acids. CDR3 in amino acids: CASSLTGSYQETQYF. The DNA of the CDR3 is TGTGCCAGCAGCTTAACGGGATCGTACCAAGAGACCCAGTACTTC.

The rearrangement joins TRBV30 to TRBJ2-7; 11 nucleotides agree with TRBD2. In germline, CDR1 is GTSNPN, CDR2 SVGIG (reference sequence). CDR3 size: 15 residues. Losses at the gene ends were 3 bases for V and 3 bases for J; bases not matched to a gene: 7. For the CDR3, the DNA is TGTGCCTGGAGCGAACGGGGACTAGCGGACTACGAGCAGTACTTC. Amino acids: CAWSERGLADYEQYF.

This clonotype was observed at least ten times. Written as DNA, the CDR3 is TGTGCCAGCAGCCCCTTAGCGGGTACCTACGAGCAGTACTTC. Protein: CASSPLAGTYEQYF. V usage is TRBV7-2 and J usage is TRBJ2-7; 7 bases map to TRBD2. The CDR3 spans 14 residues. CDR1 SGHTA and CDR2 FQGNSA come from the germline V gene. After removal of 5 bases from V and 2 bases from J, the junction contained 6 bases not matched to a gene.

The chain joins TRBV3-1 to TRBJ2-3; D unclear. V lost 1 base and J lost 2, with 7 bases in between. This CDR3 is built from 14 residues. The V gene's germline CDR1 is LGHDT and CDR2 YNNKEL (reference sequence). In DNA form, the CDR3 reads TGTGCCAGCAGCCAAGGACACTCCACAGATACGCAGTATTTT. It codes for CASSQGHSTDTQYF.

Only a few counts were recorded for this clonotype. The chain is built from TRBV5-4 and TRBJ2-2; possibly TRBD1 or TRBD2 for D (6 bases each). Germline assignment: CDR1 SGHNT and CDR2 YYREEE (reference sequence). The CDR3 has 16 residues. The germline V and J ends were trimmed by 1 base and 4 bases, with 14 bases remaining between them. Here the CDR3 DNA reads TGTGCCAGCAGCTTGAAGGGGGGACGACCCACCGGGGAGCTGTTTTTT. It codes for CASSLKGGRPTGELFF.

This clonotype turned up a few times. The CDR3: CASSSTSFGELFF. The CDR3 DNA reads TGCGCCAGCAGCTCGACTAGCTTCGGGGAGCTGTTTTTT. The chain couples TRBV5-1 to TRBJ2-2; TRBD2 agrees at 7 bases. CDR3 length: 13 residues. V lost 3 bases to trimming and J lost 7 bases; unmatched junction nucleotides: 3. CDR1 is SGHRS, CDR2 YFSETQ, per germline.